The entry that follows covers one T cell receptor (beta chain) sequence. This sample is drawn from a study of early T cells in non-severe SARS-CoV-2 infection. Trimming took off 2 bases at V and 6 bases at J, with 8 bases between the two ends. This CDR3 is 12 amino acids long. Germline lookup yields CDR1 DFQATT and CDR2 SNEGSKA (reference sequence). TCRdb processed the 5' RACE reads anew with MiXCR; each CDR3 protein has one entry. The repertoire holds 56,000 or so distinct CDR3 sequences, with approximately 10% as singletons. The gene calls are TRBV20-1 and TRBJ2-1, with D uncertain. The sample was whole blood. This receptor was identified in an adult who was a healthcare worker with PCR-confirmed SARS-CoV-2 infection or an uninfected control (not recorded which). The DNA for the CDR3 is TGCAGTGCTAGAATCCCCGGCAATGAGCAGTTCTTC. This sequence encodes CSARIPGNEQFF.